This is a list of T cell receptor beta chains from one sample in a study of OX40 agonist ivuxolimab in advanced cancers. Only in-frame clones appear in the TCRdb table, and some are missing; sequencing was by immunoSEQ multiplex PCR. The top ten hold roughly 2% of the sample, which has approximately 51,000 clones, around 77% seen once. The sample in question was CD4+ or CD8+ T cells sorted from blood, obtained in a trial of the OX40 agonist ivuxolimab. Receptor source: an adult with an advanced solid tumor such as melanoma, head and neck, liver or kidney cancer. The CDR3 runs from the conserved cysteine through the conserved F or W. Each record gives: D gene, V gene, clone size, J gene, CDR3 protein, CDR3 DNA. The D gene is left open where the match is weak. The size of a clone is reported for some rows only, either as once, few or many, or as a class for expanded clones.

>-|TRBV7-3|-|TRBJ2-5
CASSLAGTLGRETQYF
TGTGCCAGCAGCTTAGCGGGGACTTTGGGGAGAGAGACCCAGTACTTC
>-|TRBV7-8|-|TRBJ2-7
CASSPRGVYEQYF
TGTGCCAGCAGCCCCCGCGGGGTCTACGAGCAGTACTTC
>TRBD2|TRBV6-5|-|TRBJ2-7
CASSSGTSLYEQYF
TGTGCCAGCAGCTCCGGGACTAGTCTCTACGAGCAGTACTTC
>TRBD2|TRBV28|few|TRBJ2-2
CATRKVTSGRTAGELFF
TGTGCCACCCGTAAAGTGACTAGCGGGAGAACGGCCGGGGAGCTGTTTTTT
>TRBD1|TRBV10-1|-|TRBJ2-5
CASSESTRTGHGETQYF
TGCGCCAGCAGTGAGTCAACACGGACAGGCCATGGAGAGACCCAGTACTTC
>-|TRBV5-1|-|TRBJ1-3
CASSLNGFGSGNTIYF
TGCGCCAGCAGCTTGAATGGGTTTGGGTCTGGAAACACCATATATTTT
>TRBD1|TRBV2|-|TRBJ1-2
CASRDGTAYGYTF
TGTGCCAGCAGAGATGGGACAGCTTATGGCTACACCTTC
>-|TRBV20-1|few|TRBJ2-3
CSAQIPDTQYF
TGCAGTGCCCAGATTCCAGATACGCAGTATTTT
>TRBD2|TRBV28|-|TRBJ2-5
CASSFTSEQETQYF
TGTGCCAGCAGTTTCACTAGCGAACAAGAGACCCAGTACTTC
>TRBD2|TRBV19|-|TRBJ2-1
CASRLAGRSYEQFF
TGTGCCAGTAGACTAGCGGGGAGGAGTTATGAGCAGTTCTTC
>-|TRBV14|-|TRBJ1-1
CASSQSGYWAFF
TGTGCCAGCAGCCAATCGGGGTATTGGGCTTTCTTT
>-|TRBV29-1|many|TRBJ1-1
CSVDQGGTEAFF
TGCAGCGTTGATCAGGGAGGAACTGAAGCTTTCTTT
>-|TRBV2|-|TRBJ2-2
CASSLGVQTGELFF
TGTGCCAGCAGCTTGGGAGTGCAGACCGGGGAGCTGTTTTTT
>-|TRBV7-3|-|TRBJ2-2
CASSLSINAGELFF
TGTGCCAGCAGCTTAAGTATCAACGCCGGGGAGCTGTTTTTT
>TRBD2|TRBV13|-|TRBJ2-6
CASSLAGPGLAVSGANVLTF
TGTGCCAGCAGCTTAGCTGGGCCGGGACTAGCGGTCTCTGGGGCCAACGTCCTGACTTTC
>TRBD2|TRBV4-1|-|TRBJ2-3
CASSSGGRVRTSGRSDTQYF
TGCGCCAGCAGTTCAGGGGGTCGGGTAAGGACTAGCGGCAGGTCAGATACGCAGTATTTT
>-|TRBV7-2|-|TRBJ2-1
CASSLVRYNEQFF
TGTGCCAGCAGCTTAGTACGCTACAATGAGCAGTTCTTC
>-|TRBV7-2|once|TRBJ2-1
CASSLASSSYNEQFF
TGTGCCAGCAGCTTAGCCAGCAGCTCCTACAATGAGCAGTTCTTC
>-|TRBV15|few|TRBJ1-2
CATSKLVEANYGYTF
TGTGCCACCAGCAAACTTGTAGAGGCTAACTATGGCTACACCTTC
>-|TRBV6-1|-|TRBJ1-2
CASSEGGTWEVFGYTF
TGTGCCAGCAGTGAAGGGGGGACGTGGGAAGTGTTCGGCTACACCTTC
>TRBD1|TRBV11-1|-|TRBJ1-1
CASSSGTAILLNTEAFF
TGTGCCAGCAGCTCCGGGACAGCCATTCTACTGAACACTGAAGCTTTCTTT
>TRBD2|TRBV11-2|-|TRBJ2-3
CASSTGLAGVDTQYF
TGTGCCAGCAGCACGGGACTAGCGGGAGTGGATACGCAGTATTTT
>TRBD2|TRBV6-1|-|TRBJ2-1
CASYHVRAGVEQFF
TGTGCCAGCTACCACGTGCGAGCGGGAGTTGAGCAGTTCTTC
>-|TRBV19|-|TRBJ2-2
CASSTGTSNTGELFF
TGTGCCAGTAGTACCGGGACTTCGAACACCGGGGAGCTGTTTTTT
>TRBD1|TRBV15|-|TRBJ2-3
CATSRGDRVTDTQYF
TGTGCCACCAGCAGGGGGGACAGGGTCACAGATACGCAGTATTTT
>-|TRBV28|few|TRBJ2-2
CASKPGLRPSGELFF
TGTGCCAGCAAACCGGGACTCCGGCCCAGCGGGGAGCTGTTTTTT
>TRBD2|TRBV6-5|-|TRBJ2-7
CASRQVAGGSYEQYF
TGTGCCAGCAGGCAAGTAGCGGGTGGTTCCTACGAGCAGTACTTC
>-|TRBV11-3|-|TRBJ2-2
CASSLGSGRVPGELFF
TGTGCCAGCAGCTTAGGGTCTGGAAGGGTCCCCGGGGAGCTGTTTTTT